This T cell receptor beta chain is from a study of regulatory T cells in long-lasting Graves disease. Time point here: persistent/refractory GD, antithyroid drugs over 5 years with positive TRAb. The TCR library was prepared using RNA isolated from PBMCs. Arm-PCR with iRepertoire HTBI primers amplified the CDR3 regions for these TCR beta libraries. MiXCR, applied by TCRdb to the multiplex PCR reads, yields one record per CDR3 protein. This sample carries around 460,000 distinct CDR3 sequences, roughly 22% of them seen once, and the ten largest clones take around 13%. The clonotype comes from a female donor with Graves disease. Sequenced material: peripheral blood mononuclear cells (PBMCs), taken when the disease was refractory, from a patient treated with antithyroid drugs.

CDR3 nucleotide sequence: TGTGCCAGCAGTTACTCAACTTTCTCCTACGAGCAGTACTTC. Residues: CASSYSTFSYEQYF. The chain uses TRBV6-9 and TRBJ2-7, with no clear D. V shed 3 bases and J shed 0 bases, with 9 bases lying between them. There are 14 residues in the CDR3. CDR1 MNHGY and CDR2 SVAAGI come from the germline V gene.